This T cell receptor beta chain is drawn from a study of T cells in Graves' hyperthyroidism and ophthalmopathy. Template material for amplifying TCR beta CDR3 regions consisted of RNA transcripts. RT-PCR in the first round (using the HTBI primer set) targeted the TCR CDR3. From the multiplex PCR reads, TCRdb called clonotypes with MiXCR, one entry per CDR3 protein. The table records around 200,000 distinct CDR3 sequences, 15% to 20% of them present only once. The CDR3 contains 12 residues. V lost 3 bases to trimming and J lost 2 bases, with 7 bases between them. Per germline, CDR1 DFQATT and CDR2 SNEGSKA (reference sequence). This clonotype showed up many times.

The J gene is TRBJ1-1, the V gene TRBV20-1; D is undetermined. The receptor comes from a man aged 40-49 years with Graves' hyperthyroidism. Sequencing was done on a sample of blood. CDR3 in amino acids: CSARWVNTEAFF. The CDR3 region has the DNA TGCAGTGCTAGGTGGGTTAACACTGAAGCTTTCTTT.